Included here is one T cell receptor beta chain sequence, with context. These data come from a study of T-cell memory formation after mild COVID-19. One entry per CDR3 protein results from TCRdb running MiXCR on the 5' RACE reads. The sample includes about 400,000 distinct CDR3 sequences, around a sixth seen only once; the top ten take 20% to 25%. The sample taken for sequencing was PBMCs or a T cell subset sorted from them (not recorded which). The sequence was collected from a young man who had mild COVID-19 (a few samples of this study predate the infection). Cell type and time point are not known.

DNA for the CDR3: TGCGCCAGCAGCCCCGGACGGGGGTTGGTAGAGACCCAGTACTTC. The encoded protein is CASSPGRGLVETQYF. This rearrangement joins TRBV4-3 to TRBJ2-5; a possible D gene is TRBD2 (6 bases). This CDR3 is 15 amino acids long. The germline V gene has CDR1 LGHNA and CDR2 YSLEER. V was cut by 4 bases and J by 4 bases, with 16 bases left in between.